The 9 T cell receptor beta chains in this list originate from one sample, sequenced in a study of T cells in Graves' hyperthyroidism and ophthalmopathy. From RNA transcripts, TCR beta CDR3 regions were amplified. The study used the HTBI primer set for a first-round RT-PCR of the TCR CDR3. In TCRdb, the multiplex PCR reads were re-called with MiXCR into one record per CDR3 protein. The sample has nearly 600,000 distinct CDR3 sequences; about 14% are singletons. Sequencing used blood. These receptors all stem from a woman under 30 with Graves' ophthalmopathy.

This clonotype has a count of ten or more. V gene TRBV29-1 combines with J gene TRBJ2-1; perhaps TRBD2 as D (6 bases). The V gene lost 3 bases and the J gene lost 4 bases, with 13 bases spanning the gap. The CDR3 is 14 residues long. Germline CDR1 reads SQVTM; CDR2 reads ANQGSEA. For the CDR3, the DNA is TGCAGCGTTGATTACCTTGGGACTTACAATGAGCAGTTCTTC. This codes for CSVDYLGTYNEQFF.

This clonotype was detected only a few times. CDR3 nucleotides: TGTGCCAGCTCACCACGTAGGGTGGGGGTGAGCAATCAGCCCCAGCATTTT. It is translated as CASSPRRVGVSNQPQHF. V usage is TRBV18 and J usage is TRBJ1-5, with D possibly matching TRBD1 (5 bases). Germline CDR1 reads KGHSH; CDR2 reads LQKENI. This CDR3 region has 17 residues. The V gene lost 1 base and the J gene lost 1 base, with 14 bases spanning the gap.

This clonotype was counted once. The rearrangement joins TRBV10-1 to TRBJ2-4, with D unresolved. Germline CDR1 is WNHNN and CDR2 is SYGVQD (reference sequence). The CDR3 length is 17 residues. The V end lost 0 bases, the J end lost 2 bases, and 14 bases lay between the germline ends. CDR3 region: CASSESSIGRTKNIQYF. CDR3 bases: TGCGCCAGCAGTGAGTCGAGTATAGGAAGGACCAAAAACATTCAGTACTTC.

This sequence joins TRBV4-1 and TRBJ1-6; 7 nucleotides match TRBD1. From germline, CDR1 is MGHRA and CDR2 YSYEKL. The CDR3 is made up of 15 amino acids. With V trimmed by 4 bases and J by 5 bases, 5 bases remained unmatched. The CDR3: CASSRQGVDNSPLHF. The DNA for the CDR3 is TGCGCCAGCAGCCGACAGGGAGTTGATAATTCACCCCTCCACTTT.

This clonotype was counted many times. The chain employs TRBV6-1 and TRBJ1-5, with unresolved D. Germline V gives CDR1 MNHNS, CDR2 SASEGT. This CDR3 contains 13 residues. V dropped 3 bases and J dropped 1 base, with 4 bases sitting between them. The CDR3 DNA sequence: TGTGCCAGCAGTGACTACAGCAATCAGCCCCAGCATTTT. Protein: CASSDYSNQPQHF.

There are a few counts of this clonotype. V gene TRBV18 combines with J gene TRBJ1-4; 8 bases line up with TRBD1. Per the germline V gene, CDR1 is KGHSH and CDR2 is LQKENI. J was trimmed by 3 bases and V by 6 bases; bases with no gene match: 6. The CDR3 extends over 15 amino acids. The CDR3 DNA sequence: TGTGCCAGCTCCCGAACACAGGGGGCTAATGAAAAACTGTTTTTT. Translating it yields CASSRTQGANEKLFF.

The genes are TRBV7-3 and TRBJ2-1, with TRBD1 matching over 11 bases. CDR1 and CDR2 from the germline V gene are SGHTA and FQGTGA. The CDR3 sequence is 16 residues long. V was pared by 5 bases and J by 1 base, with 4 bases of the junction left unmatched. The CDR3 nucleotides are TGTGCCAGCAGCCCGGGACAGGGGGGATCCTACAATGAGCAGTTCTTC. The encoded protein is CASSPGQGGSYNEQFF.

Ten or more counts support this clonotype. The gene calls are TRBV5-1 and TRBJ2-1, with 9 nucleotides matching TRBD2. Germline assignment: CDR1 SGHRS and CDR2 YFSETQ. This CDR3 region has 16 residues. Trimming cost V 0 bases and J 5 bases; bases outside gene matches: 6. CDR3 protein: CASSLVRTSANNEQFF. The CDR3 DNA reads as TGCGCCAGCAGCTTGGTTCGGACTAGCGCCAACAATGAGCAGTTCTTC.

In DNA, the CDR3 is TGTGCCAGCAGTTTAAACTGGGGGCGCGGTGAAAAACTGTTTTTT. This sequence encodes CASSLNWGRGEKLFF. J is TRBJ1-4 and V is TRBV12-3 or TRBV12-4; D may be TRBD1 (6 bases). Trimming took off 2 bases at V and 7 bases at J, with 14 bases between the two ends. This CDR3 is built from 15 residues.